Presented here are 30 T cell receptor beta chains from one specimen sequenced in a study of regulatory T cells in long-lasting Graves disease. This sample's time point: newly diagnosed GD, antithyroid drugs for less than 3 months. From RNA extracted from PBMCs, the TCR library was made. Sequencing libraries for TCR beta were prepared with iRepertoire HTBI primers and Arm-PCR of CDR3 regions. Each CDR3 protein is one row after TCRdb ran MiXCR on the multiplex PCR reads. Of some 500,000 distinct CDR3 sequences in the sample, about 13% were seen once. This sample also appeared in a second study, on T cells in Graves' hyperthyroidism and ophthalmopathy.

The input for sequencing was peripheral blood mononuclear cells (PBMCs), taken at new diagnosis, from a patient treated with antithyroid drugs. These receptors were taken from a man aged 30 to 45 with Graves disease.

This clonotype was counted ten times or more. This rearrangement joins TRBV28 to TRBJ2-1; D is perhaps TRBD1 or TRBD2 (6 bases each). CDR1 MDHEN and CDR2 SYDVKM come from the germline V gene. Trimming took 7 bases from V and 5 from J, leaving 18 bases between them. The CDR3 sequence is 15 residues long. The CDR3 here is CASKLGGGGDNEQFF. The CDR3 DNA reads TGTGCCAGCAAGTTGGGGGGCGGTGGGGACAATGAGCAGTTCTTC.

This clonotype was counted only a few times. The chain couples TRBV5-1 to TRBJ2-4; 9 nucleotides line up with TRBD2. CDR3 length: 16 amino acids. The germline CDR1 and CDR2 sequences are SGHRS and YFSETQ. The junction had 3 bases not matched to a gene; V was cut back by 0 bases and J by 2 bases. CDR3 bases: TGCGCCAGCAGCTTGGTGGCGGGAGGGTCCAAAAACATTCAGTACTTC. This translates into CASSLVAGGSKNIQYF. Filled out from reference TRBV5-1 and TRBJ2-4, the complete variable domain reads KAGVTQTPRYLIKTRGQQVTLSCSPISGHRSVSWYQQTPGQGLQFLFEYFSETQRNKGNFPGRFSGRQFSNSRSEMNVSTLELGDSALYLCASSLVAGGSKNIQYFGAGTRLSVL.

This clonotype was recorded a few times. The CDR3: CASTRPGRVNYGYTF. The CDR3 DNA reads TGTGCCAGCACGAGACCAGGGAGAGTGAACTATGGCTACACCTTC. The chain carries TRBV12-3 or TRBV12-4 and TRBJ1-2; TRBD1 might be the D (5 bases). V was clipped by 7 bases and J by 2 bases, with 17 bases between them. The CDR3 has 15 amino acids.

This chain links TRBV15 with TRBJ1-6; 7 positions agree with TRBD1. The CDR3 consists of 15 residues. Unmatched junction bases numbered 5, after V lost 0 bases and J lost 9 bases. In germline, CDR1 is LNHNV, CDR2 YYDKDF (reference sequence). The CDR3 nucleotides read TGTGCCACCAGCAGAGATATAGGGGGCGCTTCACCCCTCCACTTT. It is translated as CATSRDIGGASPLHF.

This clonotype occurred once. This chain uses TRBV9 with TRBJ1-3; D is ambiguous. Germline CDR1 reads SGDLS; CDR2 reads YYNGEE. The germline V and J ends were trimmed by 1 base and 4 bases, with 18 bases remaining between them. The CDR3 has 17 amino acids. This CDR3 is CASSVLPLRLAGNTIYF. Here the CDR3 DNA reads TGTGCCAGCAGCGTACTACCCCTGAGGTTAGCCGGAAACACCATATATTTT.

This clonotype has just a few counts. Compared with germline, one end of the junction differs, possibly owing to a read error. The J gene is TRBJ2-1, the V gene TRBV7-9, with 11 bases matching TRBD1. Germline V gives CDR1 SEHNR, CDR2 FQNEAQ (reference sequence). The CDR3 covers 18 residues. This CDR3 is CASSLGTGGLGRDNEQFF. DNA for the CDR3: TGTGCCAGCAGCTTAGGGACAGGGGGCCTAGGGAGGGACAACGAGCAGTTCTTC.

A note on this clonotype: A junction boundary mismatches the germline segment, possibly from a read error. The chain recombines TRBV7-7 with TRBJ2-1; 12 bases line up with TRBD2. The CDR3 extends over 16 amino acids. CDR1 is SSHAT and CDR2 is FNYEAQ in the germline V gene (reference sequence). The chain's CDR3 is CASSLALAGGVTEQFF. DNA of the CDR3: TGTGCTAGCAGCTTAGCTCTAGCGGGAGGGGTCACTGAGCAGTTCTTC.

This clonotype was seen more than once but under ten times. The chain employs TRBV19 and TRBJ2-3, with D tentatively TRBD1 or TRBD2 (5 bases each). Germline lookup yields CDR1 LNHDA and CDR2 SQIVND (reference sequence). CDR3 size: 13 residues. The V end was cut by 3 bases, the J end by 5 bases, with 9 bases between. Here the CDR3 reads CASSIQGRDTQYF. The CDR3 bases are TGTGCCAGTAGTATCCAGGGACGAGATACGCAGTATTTT.

In this sample, this clonotype turned up many times. V usage is TRBV29-1 and J usage is TRBJ2-2, with D possibly TRBD2 on 6 matching bases. Germline V gene data show CDR1 as SQVTM and CDR2 as ANQGSEA. CDR3 length equals 13 residues. V was cut by 8 bases and J by 5 bases, with 15 bases left in between. In DNA, the CDR3 is TGCAGCACGTACCAGGCGGGGACCGGGGAGCTGTTTTTT. Translating it yields CSTYQAGTGELFF.

This clonotype showed up just a few times. The chain has TRBV18 and TRBJ1-6; D gene unclear. Germline V CDR1 and CDR2: KGHSH, LQKENI. This CDR3 has 15 amino acids. Trimming stripped 0 bases from V and 10 bases from J, with 13 bases between. The CDR3 bases are TGTGCCAGCTCACCACCTTTGACAAAAGGCTCACCCCTCCACTTT. Its protein product is CASSPPLTKGSPLHF.

V is TRBV12-3 or TRBV12-4 and J is TRBJ2-1; D gene ambiguous. There are 11 residues in the CDR3. V was shortened by 5 bases and J by 10 bases, with 9 bases between the two germline ends. CDR3 in amino acids: CASSRVEEQFF. The DNA for the CDR3 is TGTGCCAGCAGTCGAGTGGAAGAGCAGTTCTTC.

This clonotype was seen a handful of times. The J gene is TRBJ2-7, the V gene TRBV5-6; D tentatively fits TRBD1 or TRBD2 (6 bases each). CDR3 length: 14 amino acids. Trimming left V 3 bases short and J 2 bases short, with 12 bases between. Germline CDR1 reads SGHDT; CDR2 reads YYEEEE. CDR3 residues: CASSWDRGAYEQYF. In nucleotides, the CDR3 is TGTGCCAGCAGCTGGGATAGGGGGGCCTACGAGCAGTACTTC.

The chain uses TRBV27 and TRBJ2-7; 8 bases align to TRBD1. CDR1 and CDR2 (germline): MNHEY, SMNVEV (reference sequence). V shed 5 bases, J shed 6 bases, and the junction held 12 bases outside the gene matches. This CDR3 region has 15 residues. CDR3: CASSTSRDRIGEQYF. Here the CDR3 DNA reads TGTGCCAGCAGTACCTCCCGGGACAGGATTGGCGAGCAGTACTTC.

This clonotype was detected ten times or more. V and J are TRBV5-1 and TRBJ2-7, with D maybe TRBD2 (5 bases). The CDR3 loop spans 15 amino acids. V gave up 1 base and J gave up 0 bases, with 11 bases separating them. Germline-derived CDR1 and CDR2 are SGHRS and YFSETQ. CDR3 bases: TGCGCCAGCAGCTTGACCGGGGTGAACTCCTACGAGCAGTACTTC. This gives the protein CASSLTGVNSYEQYF.

This clonotype has at least ten counts. This chain uses TRBV2 with TRBJ2-2, with D maybe TRBD1 (5 bases). V was cut by 2 bases and J by 6 bases, with 7 bases left in between. The CDR3 totals 13 residues. The germline gives CDR1 SNHLY, CDR2 FYNNEI. The CDR3 loop reads CASSEQGAGELFF. Written as DNA, the CDR3 is TGTGCCAGCAGTGAACAGGGCGCCGGGGAGCTGTTTTTT.

V gene TRBV7-8 combines with J gene TRBJ2-2, with TRBD2 identical over 13 bases. The germline V gene encodes CDR1 SGHVS and CDR2 FQNEAQ. CDR3 length: 18 amino acids. V was pared by 0 bases and J by 5 bases, with 6 bases of the junction left unmatched. CDR3 protein: CASSLAPGLAGLTGELFF. The CDR3 DNA is TGTGCCAGCAGCTTAGCGCCGGGACTAGCGGGATTAACCGGGGAGCTGTTTTTT.

This clonotype was picked up many times. The genes are TRBV2 and TRBJ1-2; maybe TRBD1 (5 bases). CDR3 length equals 13 residues. Trimming removed 1 base at V and 6 bases at J, with 9 bases between. CDR1 and CDR2 (germline): SNHLY, FYNNEI. CDR3 bases: TGTGCCAGCAGTGAAGGACAGTTGGATGGCTACACCTTC. This gives the protein CASSEGQLDGYTF.

For this clonotype: Germline and junction disagree at one end, which may indicate a read error. The rearrangement uses TRBV5-6 and TRBJ2-1; TRBD2 aligns across 9 bases. Germline CDR1 is SGHDT and CDR2 is YYEEEE. CDR3 length: 15 residues. The CDR3 DNA is TGTGCCGGCAGCTTGGCCGCGGGAGGGACGAATGAGCAGTTCTTC. Translation: CAGSLAAGGTNEQFF.

This clonotype was picked up many times. The chain links TRBV30 to TRBJ2-1; TRBD1 matches 7 bases. V trimming: 1 base; J trimming: 6 bases; junction bases outside the gene matches: 12. The CDR3 totals 16 residues. Germline lookup yields CDR1 GTSNPN and CDR2 SVGIG (reference sequence). The CDR3 DNA is TGTGCCTGGAGTGCTATGGGACAGCGCCTCCTCAATGAGCAGTTCTTC. Amino acid sequence: CAWSAMGQRLLNEQFF.

This clonotype was observed at least ten times. The chain carries TRBV11-2 and TRBJ2-7; D is perhaps TRBD2 (6 bases). The CDR3 runs to 12 residues. Germline CDR1 is SGHAT and CDR2 is FQNNGV. V was clipped by 5 bases and J by 2 bases, with 7 bases between them. CDR3 nucleotides: TGTGCCAGCAGCCGGACTACCTACGAGCAGTACTTC. It codes for CASSRTTYEQYF.

The sample holds many counts of this clonotype. CDR3 loop: CASSLERTGSTEAFF. Written as DNA, the CDR3 is TGCGCCAGCAGCTTGGAAAGGACAGGGTCAACTGAAGCTTTCTTT. The chain recombines TRBV5-1 with TRBJ1-1, with 8 positions matching TRBD1. V was pared by 0 bases and J by 5 bases, with 6 bases of the junction left unmatched. Germline CDR1 reads SGHRS; CDR2 reads YFSETQ. The CDR3 has 15 residues.

This chain links TRBV20-1 with TRBJ1-5; D perhaps matches TRBD1 (5 bases). This CDR3 comprises 13 residues. V was clipped by 6 bases and J by 5 bases, with 14 bases between them. Germline lookup yields CDR1 DFQATT and CDR2 SNEGSKA (reference sequence). The CDR3 DNA reads as TGCAGTGCCAAGCGGGACCTCTATCAGCCCCAGCATTTT. This codes for CSAKRDLYQPQHF.

This chain links TRBV2 with TRBJ2-5, with 8 nucleotides matching TRBD2. Germline assignment: CDR1 SNHLY and CDR2 FYNNEI. The CDR3 is made up of 15 amino acids. V shed 6 bases and J 4 bases; nucleotides not matched to a gene: 10. The CDR3 DNA reads as TGTGCCAGCAGACCCGCGGGACTAGACGTAGAGACCCAGTACTTC. Translating gives CASRPAGLDVETQYF.

This clonotype occurred many times. The chain employs TRBV12-3 or TRBV12-4 and TRBJ2-2; D might be TRBD2 (6 bases). The CDR3 contains 16 residues. V gave up 9 bases and J gave up 5 bases, with 22 bases separating them. The DNA for the CDR3 is TGTGCCAGTTTTAGGGGCGGGGTTTCCCGGACCGGGGAGCTGTTTTTT. This codes for CASFRGGVSRTGELFF.

This clonotype was detected many times. The J gene is TRBJ2-1, the V gene TRBV7-9, with D perhaps matching TRBD2 (5 bases). Between the trimmed V and J ends, which lost 4 bases and 8 bases, there was a span of 9 bases. Germline V lookup: CDR1 SEHNR, CDR2 FQNEAQ (reference sequence). The length of the CDR3 is 12 residues. The CDR3 sequence: CASSSAGHEQFF. CDR3 nucleotides: TGTGCCAGCAGCTCGGCGGGTCATGAGCAGTTCTTC. The full variable domain, completed using reference TRBV7-9 and TRBJ2-1, is DTGVSQNPRHKITKRGQNVTFRCDPISEHNRLYWYRQTLGQGPEFLTYFQNEAQLEKSRLLSDRFSAERPKGSFSTLEIQRTEQGDSAMYLCASSSAGHEQFFGPGTRLTVL.

This clonotype was seen many times. V usage is TRBV6-2 or TRBV6-3 and J usage is TRBJ2-1; a possible D gene is TRBD1 (6 bases). Trimming shortened V by 5 bases and J by 0 bases, and 14 bases separated the two germline ends. The CDR3 sequence is 16 residues long. From germline, CDR1 is MNHEY and CDR2 SVGEGT. The CDR3 protein is CASSDRSPGSYNEQFF. CDR3 nucleotide sequence: TGTGCCAGCAGTGACAGGAGCCCCGGCTCCTACAATGAGCAGTTCTTC.

Turning to this clonotype: A read error may explain this, as a much larger clone is one base away. This chain uses TRBV12-3 or TRBV12-4 with TRBJ2-5; weak D call: TRBD1 (7 bases). The CDR3 sequence is 15 residues long. This CDR3 reads CARSLGRGVQETQYF. CDR3 nucleotide sequence: TGTGCCCGCAGTTTAGGCAGGGGGGTTCAAGAGACCCAGTACTTC.

This clonotype was seen repeatedly, ten times or more. The CDR3 protein is CASSLGQITEISYEQYF. The CDR3 DNA follows: TGTGCCAGCAGCTTAGGTCAGATTACAGAGATATCCTACGAGCAGTACTTC. This rearrangement joins TRBV7-9 to TRBJ2-7; D is unclear. V lost 1 base and J 1 base, leaving 17 bases between the germline ends. This CDR3 contains 17 residues. CDR1 and CDR2 (germline): SEHNR, FQNEAQ (reference sequence). Filled out from reference TRBV7-9 and TRBJ2-7, the complete variable domain reads DTGVSQNPRHKITKRGQNVTFRCDPISEHNRLYWYRQTLGQGPEFLTYFQNEAQLEKSRLLSDRFSAERPKGSFSTLEIQRTEQGDSAMYLCASSLGQITEISYEQYFGPGTRLTVT.

The V and J genes are TRBV20-1 and TRBJ1-5, with a possible D match to TRBD1 (5 bases). V lost 3 bases and J 7 bases, leaving 13 bases between the germline ends. Germline-derived CDR1 and CDR2 are DFQATT and SNEGSKA (reference sequence). This CDR3 has 13 amino acids. The CDR3 sequence is CSASWREGQPQHF. As DNA, the CDR3 is TGCAGTGCTAGTTGGCGGGAGGGGCAGCCCCAGCATTTT.

In regard to this clonotype: A much more abundant neighbour one base away suggests this may be a read error. This rearrangement joins TRBV7-2 to TRBJ2-3; D is unclear. Germline-derived CDR1 and CDR2 are SGHTA and FQGNSA. This CDR3 is built from 11 residues. CDR3 sequence: CASSLAVSTHF. The CDR3 nucleotides read TGTGCCAGCAGCTTAGCGGTCAGCACACATTTT.